This TCR beta chain was observed in a study of cytomegalovirus exposure and HLA in healthy donors. General observations from the study: Per published reports, the classifier diagnosed cytomegalovirus status with high specificity and sensitivity. For most TCR beta V segments, an earlier analysis put the productive rate at about 87% or about 30% of the time.

The PCR ran on 60 Vbeta and 13 Jbeta primers. Produced via immunoSEQ multiplex PCR; TCRdb's table is partial and in-frame only. The profile shows 100,000 to 150,000 clones, over 65% of them singletons. As to this clone: As yet, its antigen is unknown.

Nominally healthy donors were sampled, though unrecorded immune exposures were likely. Sequenced material: PBMCs. This clonotype was obtained from a woman in her forties in good health and CMV-seronegative.

The CDR3 DNA sequence: TGTGCCAGCAGTCCCTACCGCCGGAATGAGCAGTTCTTC. It translates to CASSPYRRNEQFF. The chain couples TRBV28 to TRBJ2-1; no firm D call. V gave up 5 bases and J gave up 7 bases, with 12 bases separating them. The CDR3 has 13 amino acids. Germline V CDR1 and CDR2: MDHEN, SYDVKM. The full variable domain, its missing parts supplied by reference TRBV28 and TRBJ2-1, is DVKVTQSSRYLVKRTGEKVFLECVQDMDHENMFWYRQDPGLGLRLIYFSYDVKMKEKGDIPEGYSVSREKKERFSLILESASTNQTSMYLCASSPYRRNEQFFGPGTRLTVL.